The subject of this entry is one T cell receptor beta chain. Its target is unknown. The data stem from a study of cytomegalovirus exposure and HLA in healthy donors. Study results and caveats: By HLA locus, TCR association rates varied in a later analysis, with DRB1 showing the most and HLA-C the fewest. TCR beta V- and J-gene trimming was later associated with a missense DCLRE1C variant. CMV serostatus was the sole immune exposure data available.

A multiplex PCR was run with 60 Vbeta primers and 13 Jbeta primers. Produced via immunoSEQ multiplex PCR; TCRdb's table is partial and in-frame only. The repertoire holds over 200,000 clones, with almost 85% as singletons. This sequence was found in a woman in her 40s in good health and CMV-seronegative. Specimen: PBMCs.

The DNA for the CDR3 is TGTGCCAGCAGCTTAGCCAGCGGGGGGCTCATGACGCAGTATTTT. This sequence encodes CASSLASGGLMTQYF. This chain connects TRBV7-9 to TRBJ2-3; 9 bases map to TRBD2. Per the germline V gene, CDR1 is SEHNR and CDR2 is FQNEAQ (reference sequence). The trim removed 0 bases at V and 9 bases at J, leaving 7 bases unmatched. CDR3 length: 15 residues.